This TCR beta chain was retrieved from a study of blood T cell repertoires in COVID-19 (dated by TCRdb to between 2020 and 2021). As for the study more broadly: Collaborator samples came from the United States, Italy and Spain and covered acute and convalescent phases of COVID-19. The repertoires were made available in a free public database intended to serve as a resource for research on the immune response to SARS-CoV-2. Samples came from the ongoing ImmuneRACE study (first 160 participants) plus 1,254 subjects from 6 global collaborators. Where HLA class I and class II types were available, the types were taken from metadata supplied by the sample provider, not from assay-based typing. Subjects who had been exposed to COVID-19, were actively infected with it, or had recovered from it provided the deeply sampled blood TCRbeta repertoires that made up the dataset. A de-identified subject ID, COVID-19 status, age in years and sex were almost always included in the sample metadata. The prospective study material was composed of cDNA or gDNA derived from T cells, B-cell-depleted T cells, or PBMCs.

The CDR3 holds 17 amino acids from the cysteine to the phenylalanine. Just CDR3 DNA is preserved here, 51 bases in frame from base 1. Per the germline V gene (reference sequence), MNHEY is the CDR1 and SMNVEV is the CDR2. Relative to germline, V is missing 7 bases and J is missing 4 bases, with 14 bases of the junction outside any gene match. TCRbeta CDR3 regions were amplified from genomic DNA by means of the immunoSEQ Assay, a bias-controlled multiplex PCR. As for the original processing: The number of nucleated cells in each sample was estimated by amplification of reference gene primers within the assay. To quantify the absolute abundance of each unique TCRbeta CDR3 rearrangement, sequence reads were collapsed and filtered. For each sample, productive Simpson clonality was calculated as the square root of Simpson's diversity index across productive rearrangements. As stored in TCRdb, this immuneACCESS dataset retains in-frame rearrangements with V and J assigned. A fraction of the clones does not appear; measured against another copy, unresolved V genes explain less than half of the discrepancy, and the remainder lacks a known reason. V and J calls and clone size follow that table, whereas D and trimming were derived from the DNA. For this sample the table gives approximately 130,000 clones, of which roughly four fifths were detected only once. The ten biggest clones cover 11% of the sample.

Results and caveats for the whole study, not just this receptor: The quantity of clinical and demographic metadata differed by source and by participant and was supplied without curation.

Each collaborating institution followed its own protocols to collect whole blood in K2EDTA tubes. For TCRbeta analysis, collaborators shipped samples in one of three forms: frozen whole blood, isolated PBMCs, or DNA extracted from either of those sample types. About this clone: Its antigen remains unidentified. No base quality information exists; no much larger clone differs at one position.

Sample: peripheral blood. The sequence came from a human donor in a cohort sampled during active COVID-19. The chain joins TRBV27 to TRBJ2-2; a stretch of 8 junction bases matches TRBD1. The CDR3 amino acid sequence is: CASTLDRVGGPTGELFF. The nucleotides read TGTGCCAGCACCTTGGACAGGGTTGGGGGCCCCACCGGGGAGCTGTTTTTT.